The clone carrying this TCR beta chain was found a few times. As yet, its antigen is unknown. Germline V gene data show CDR1 as SQVTM and CDR2 as ANQGSEA. Trimming took 7 bases from V and 0 from J, leaving 16 bases between them. This CDR3 is 16 amino acids long. This sample is part of a study of T cells in Graves' hyperthyroidism and ophthalmopathy. These patients, aged 18 to 65, had recently diagnosed hyperthyroidism lasting under 2 months. Uncontrolled infection, other autoimmune disease, pregnancy and lactation each barred patients from inclusion. What was amplified from RNA transcripts were TCR beta CDR3 regions. A first-round RT-PCR of the TCR CDR3 used the HTBI primer set. TCRdb fed the multiplex PCR reads into MiXCR, producing one record per CDR3 protein. The table records 300,000 to 400,000 distinct CDR3 sequences, roughly 18% of them present only once. Study-level findings and limits: Most clonotypes expanded in the thyroid (above 0.001) were also present in blood.

This clonotype originated in a woman aged 50 to 60 with Graves' hyperthyroidism. Material for sequencing was blood. This chain links TRBV29-1 with TRBJ2-6; the D gene is possibly TRBD1 (5 bases). This chain's CDR3 is CSAFGAFNSGANVLTF. The CDR3 coding sequence is TGCAGCGCATTTGGGGCGTTCAACTCTGGGGCCAACGTCCTGACTTTC.